These 18 T cell receptor beta chains were sequenced from one sample in a study of shared clonotypes between healthy human individuals. CD8 cells regarded as naive lacked CD45RO, were positively chosen for CCR7, and omitted terminally differentiated effector memory CD45RA+ cells. Method: immunoSEQ multiplex PCR; TCRdb's copy keeps in-frame clones and lacks some. Here the sample spans over 750,000 clones, about 96% being singletons. The sample taken for sequencing was naive CD8+ T cells sorted from blood. The source is a young man in good health.

The CDR3 coding sequence is TGTGCCAGCAGTTTTGCTAGCGGGAGTGGCGAGCAGTACTTC. Protein sequence: CASSFASGSGEQYF. The chain combines TRBV6-5 with TRBJ2-7; 10 nucleotides agree with TRBD2. This CDR3 region has 14 residues. Unmatched junction bases numbered 6, after V lost 4 bases and J lost 6 bases. Germline V gene sequence: CDR1 MNHEY, CDR2 SVGAGI.

CDR3 nucleotides: TGTGCCAGCAAAGCCTCTCACGACACAGATACGCAGTATTTT. Translation: CASKASHDTDTQYF. The chain employs TRBV2 and TRBJ2-3, with unresolved D. The CDR3 spans 14 residues. V lost 7 bases and J lost 2, with 13 bases in between. From germline, CDR1 is SNHLY and CDR2 FYNNEI.

The rearrangement links TRBV18 to TRBJ2-7, with D tentatively TRBD1 (6 bases). Germline CDR1 KGHSH, CDR2 LQKENI. Trimming left V 2 bases short and J 7 bases short, with 15 bases between. This CDR3 has 14 residues. The CDR3, as DNA: TGTGCCAGCTCACCAACGGGACATTTTTTGGAGCAGTACTTC. Its protein product is CASSPTGHFLEQYF.

J is TRBJ1-2 and V is TRBV2; D possibly corresponds to TRBD1 (5 bases). Germline lookup yields CDR1 SNHLY and CDR2 FYNNEI. Trimming cost V 6 bases and J 3 bases, with 14 bases left between them. The CDR3 extends over 14 amino acids. The CDR3 DNA follows: TGTGCCAGCAGCGATTTCGGGGGGGACTATGGCTACACCTTC. It is translated as CASSDFGGDYGYTF.

The chain couples TRBV29-1 to TRBJ1-2; 8 bases agree with TRBD1. Germline lookup yields CDR1 SQVTM and CDR2 ANQGSEA. Trimming took 2 bases from V and 1 from J; bases not matched to a gene: 9. The CDR3 spans 16 residues. The DNA for the CDR3 is TGCAGCGTTGAACTGGAAAACAGGGGGAATAACTATGGCTACACCTTC. This codes for CSVELENRGNNYGYTF.

This rearrangement joins TRBV29-1 to TRBJ2-4, with D unresolved. CDR1 is SQVTM and CDR2 is ANQGSEA in the germline V gene. CDR3 length: 16 amino acids. Trimming cost V 4 bases and J 0 bases, with 16 bases left between them. In DNA form, the CDR3 reads TGCAGCGTTGTCAACCCTAACCACCTAGCCAAAAACATTCAGTACTTC. Protein sequence: CSVVNPNHLAKNIQYF.

J is TRBJ1-2 and V is TRBV28, with 8 bases that match TRBD1. The CDR3 has 14 amino acids. Trimming removed 4 bases from V and 4 bases from J; junction bases left unmatched: 5. Per the germline V gene, CDR1 is MDHEN and CDR2 is SYDVKM. The CDR3 sequence: CASSSWTGSYGYTF. CDR3 in DNA: TGTGCCAGCAGTTCATGGACAGGGTCCTATGGCTACACCTTC.

V is TRBV6-4 and J is TRBJ2-6, with a tentative D call TRBD1 (6 bases). This CDR3 is built from 16 residues. V lost 3 bases and J 3 bases, leaving 12 bases between the germline ends. From germline, CDR1 is MRHNA and CDR2 SNTAGT. The CDR3 sequence: CASSEGTGLGANVLTF. The CDR3 DNA sequence: TGTGCCAGCAGTGAGGGTACAGGGCTTGGGGCCAACGTCCTGACTTTC.

The chain has TRBV2 and TRBJ1-1; D gene unclear. CDR3 size: 14 residues. V was shortened by 2 bases and J by 1 base, with 8 bases between the two germline ends. Germline CDR1 reads SNHLY; CDR2 reads FYNNEI. This CDR3 is CASSETFRNTEAFF. The CDR3, as DNA: TGTGCCAGCAGTGAAACCTTCAGGAACACTGAAGCTTTCTTT.

This sequence joins TRBV15 and TRBJ2-7; 12 bases align to TRBD2. Germline CDR1 reads LNHNV; CDR2 reads YYDKDF (reference sequence). The J segment lost 6 bases and the V segment lost 1 base, leaving 4 bases of the junction unmatched. This CDR3 is built from 15 residues. CDR3 in DNA: TGTGCCACCAGCAGAGTTCGGACTAGCGGGATCGAGCAGTACTTC. Translating it yields CATSRVRTSGIEQYF.

The chain couples TRBV9 to TRBJ2-1, with D perhaps TRBD2 (6 bases). Germline V CDR1 and CDR2: SGDLS, YYNGEE. Trimming left V 6 bases short and J 5 bases short, with 12 bases between. This CDR3 contains 13 residues. CDR3 coding DNA: TGTGCCAGCATCGGGGGAGACGACAATGAGCAGTTCTTC. This gives the protein CASIGGDDNEQFF.

CDR3: CASSRAALAGAYEQYF. DNA for the CDR3: TGTGCCAGCAGTAGGGCAGCACTAGCGGGAGCCTACGAGCAGTACTTC. The chain has TRBV2 and TRBJ2-7, with 11 bases fitting TRBD2. Germline trimming cut 5 bases from V and 2 bases from J; bases unmatched to any gene: 8. The CDR3 contains 16 residues. Germline V gene data show CDR1 as SNHLY and CDR2 as FYNNEI.

The V gene is TRBV27, the J gene TRBJ2-2; D might be TRBD2 (5 bases). Germline assignment: CDR1 MNHEY and CDR2 SMNVEV (reference sequence). V was trimmed by 4 bases and J by 2 bases, leaving 14 bases between them. The CDR3 runs to 16 residues. Written as DNA, the CDR3 is TGTGCCAGCAGTTCGATTGAGGGATTCAACACCGGGGAGCTGTTTTTT. Translation: CASSSIEGFNTGELFF.

This clone was detected only once. This chain connects TRBV29-1 to TRBJ1-1, with D tentatively TRBD1 (6 bases). Between the trimmed V and J ends, which lost 6 bases and 5 bases, there was a span of 19 bases. The CDR3 runs to 14 residues. Germline V CDR1 and CDR2: SQVTM, ANQGSEA. Here the CDR3 reads CSVGGGRGLTEAFF. CDR3 DNA sequence: TGCAGCGTGGGAGGGGGGCGCGGATTAACTGAAGCTTTCTTT.

CDR3 sequence: CSTARDDGYNEQFF. As DNA, the CDR3 is TGCAGCACCGCGCGTGATGACGGCTACAATGAGCAGTTCTTC. V usage is TRBV29-1 and J usage is TRBJ2-1; D ambiguous. The germline V and J ends were trimmed by 8 bases and 3 bases, with 17 bases remaining between them. The germline V gene encodes CDR1 SQVTM and CDR2 ANQGSEA. The CDR3 spans 14 residues.

CDR3 region: CAIDEESHNEQFF. CDR3 nucleotides: TGTGCCATCGACGAGGAGAGTCACAATGAGCAGTTCTTC. This chain connects TRBV10-3 to TRBJ2-1; D is unresolved. This CDR3 spans 13 amino acids. V lost 8 bases and J 5 bases, leaving 13 bases between the germline ends. Germline V CDR1 and CDR2: ENHRY, SYGVKD.

The chain links TRBV7-8 to TRBJ2-3, with TRBD2 matching over 10 bases. From germline, CDR1 is SGHVS and CDR2 FQNEAQ. With V trimmed by 2 bases and J by 0 bases, 14 bases remained unmatched. The CDR3 covers 20 residues. The CDR3 loop reads CASSLKTGRTSGASTDTQYF. CDR3 nucleotides: TGTGCCAGCAGCTTAAAGACAGGCCGAACTAGCGGGGCTAGCACAGATACGCAGTATTTT.

In its sample, this clone was seen once. In DNA form, the CDR3 reads TGTGCCAGCAGGCAAACCCCCGAAGCTTTCTTT. It is translated as CASRQTPEAFF. The chain carries TRBV11-2 and TRBJ1-1; no definite D call. The germline V and J ends were trimmed by 6 bases and 8 bases, with 10 bases remaining between them. The CDR3 spans 11 residues. Germline V gene data show CDR1 as SGHAT and CDR2 as FQNNGV.